One T cell receptor (beta chain) is described in this entry. What it binds is not known. The data stem from a study of blood T cells in healthy people across ages. Study-wide context: Roughly one uniquely barcoded beta molecule per two T cells was captured. General study results and limits: Without sorted subsets, naive and antigen-experienced compartments could not be conclusively compared. The study found more naive CD4+ cells and higher diversity in long-lived than aged donors. Donor CMV status was unknown, possibly confounding expanded clonotype changes.

Together with a sample-barcoded 5' primer, a J-beta primer mix was included in a second PCR lasting about 6 to 12 cycles. TCRdb passed the 5' RACE reads through MiXCR, listing each CDR3 protein once. The sample includes about 2 million distinct CDR3 sequences, approximately 50% seen only once; the top ten take about 2.1%. This receptor was obtained from a woman aged 40-49 years in good health. What was sequenced was blood.

In nucleotides, the CDR3 is TGTGCCTCCCGAGGGAGACTAGCTATCACCGGGGAGCTGTTTTTT. It is translated as CASRGRLAITGELFF. The rearrangement uses TRBV6-1 and TRBJ2-2; TRBD2 agrees at 7 bases. Germline V CDR1 and CDR2: MNHNS, SASEGT. V gave up 11 bases and J gave up 4 bases; unmatched junction bases: 13. The CDR3 runs 15 residues.